Presented here are 21 T cell receptor beta chains from one specimen sequenced in a study of T cells after yellow fever vaccination. Each CDR3 protein gets one entry after TCRdb re-called the 5' RACE reads with MiXCR. The sample records nearly 550,000 distinct CDR3 sequences, 15% to 20% being singletons. The source was PBMCs, collected 15 days after the yellow fever booster vaccination. The receptors here all came from a man aged 25 to 40 who received the YFV17D yellow fever vaccine.

This chain uses TRBV6-1 with TRBJ1-1, with D perhaps TRBD1 (6 bases). Between the trimmed V and J ends, which lost 7 bases and 0 bases, there was a span of 15 bases. The CDR3 totals 15 residues. Looked up from germline, CDR1 is MNHNS and CDR2 is SASEGT. The CDR3 DNA reads as TGTGCCAGCATCCTAGGCAGGGGCTTGAACACTGAAGCTTTCTTT. Translation gives CASILGRGLNTEAFF.

This clonotype was recorded a few times. The chain uses TRBV12-3 or TRBV12-4 and TRBJ1-2, with TRBD1 matching over 8 bases. V dropped 6 bases and J dropped 7; count of bases not matched to a gene: 10. CDR3 size: 14 residues. CDR3 nucleotide sequence: TGTGCCAGCAGGTGGACCGGGACAGGAGCTGGCTACACCTTC. It specifies CASRWTGTGAGYTF.

This clonotype showed up just a few times. The V and J genes are TRBV6-1 and TRBJ2-6, with D perhaps matching TRBD1 or TRBD2 (5 bases each). The CDR3 runs to 15 residues. Germline CDR1 MNHNS, CDR2 SASEGT. V was pared by 7 bases and J by 2 bases, with 12 bases between. In DNA, the CDR3 is TGTGCCAGCAACTGGGGACGCGCTGGGGCCAACGTCCTGACTTTC. Protein product: CASNWGRAGANVLTF.

This rearrangement joins TRBV6-2 or TRBV6-3 to TRBJ2-7, with D possibly being TRBD2 (6 bases). Germline CDR1 and CDR2: MNHEY and SVGEGT. The length of the CDR3 is 16 residues. V was clipped by 0 bases and J by 2 bases, with 14 bases between them. The CDR3 protein is CASSYSTGRGAYEQYF. As DNA, the CDR3 is TGTGCCAGCAGTTACTCGACCGGGCGGGGAGCCTACGAGCAGTACTTC.

This clonotype was found a few times. This rearrangement joins TRBV7-8 to TRBJ2-3, with 7 bases lining up with TRBD1. Germline V CDR1 and CDR2: SGHVS, FQNEAQ. The CDR3 sequence is 18 residues long. V shed 0 bases and J 1 base; nucleotides not matched to a gene: 10. The CDR3 protein is CASSLATITGVGTDTQYF. For the CDR3, the DNA is TGTGCCAGCAGCTTAGCCACAATAACAGGGGTGGGCACAGATACGCAGTATTTT. Full variable domain (missing parts from reference TRBV7-8 and TRBJ2-3): GAGVSQSPRYKVAKRGQDVALRCDPISGHVSLFWYQQALGQGPEFLTYFQNEAQLDKSGLPSDRFFAERPEGSVSTLKIQRTQQEDSAVYLCASSLATITGVGTDTQYFGPGTRLTVL.

The genes are TRBV7-8 and TRBJ2-7; D not certain. Germline CDR1 is SGHVS and CDR2 is FQNEAQ. The CDR3 consists of 14 residues. Trimming pared 2 bases from V and 2 bases from J, leaving 10 bases between. The CDR3 here is CASSLPNRAYEQYF. Here the CDR3 DNA reads TGTGCCAGCAGCTTACCAAATCGGGCCTACGAGCAGTACTTC.

This clonotype was detected a few times. The chain employs TRBV7-2 and TRBJ2-2, with 7 bases lining up with TRBD1. The germline V gene has CDR1 SGHTA and CDR2 FQGNSA. V was clipped by 3 bases and J by 5 bases; unmatched bases: 6. This CDR3 has 15 amino acids. Here the CDR3 reads CASSFGTVDTGELFF. The DNA of the CDR3 is TGTGCCAGCAGCTTTGGGACAGTAGATACCGGGGAGCTGTTTTTT.

The chain links TRBV7-2 to TRBJ2-5; no definite D call. The germline V and J ends were trimmed by 0 bases and 2 bases, with 10 bases remaining between them. CDR1 is SGHTA and CDR2 is FQGNSA in the germline V gene. The CDR3 is 15 amino acids. The CDR3 bases are TGTGCCAGCAGCTTAGCGGCGGCCTTTCAAGAGACCCAGTACTTC. Translating gives CASSLAAAFQETQYF.

The rearrangement links TRBV6-2 or TRBV6-3 to TRBJ2-3; D uncertain. Trimming stripped 2 bases from V and 0 bases from J, with 6 bases between. CDR3 length: 14 residues. CDR1 is MNHEY, CDR2 SVGEGT, per germline. Here the CDR3 reads CASSYIRSTDTQYF. In nucleotides, the CDR3 is TGTGCCAGCAGTTACATCAGGAGCACAGATACGCAGTATTTT.

This clonotype was detected only a few times. The J gene is TRBJ2-7, the V gene TRBV4-2, with 10 bases aligning to TRBD1. Germline CDR1 reads LGHNA; CDR2 reads YNFKEQ. The CDR3 length is 16 residues. V shed 0 bases, J shed 2 bases, and the junction held 4 bases outside the gene matches. CDR3 loop: CASSQDPGQGTYEQYF. CDR3 nucleotides: TGTGCCAGCAGCCAAGACCCGGGACAGGGGACCTACGAGCAGTACTTC.

This chain links TRBV7-6 with TRBJ2-5; 8 nucleotides line up with TRBD1. Looked up from germline, CDR1 is SGHVS and CDR2 is FNYEAQ. The length of the CDR3 is 16 residues. Trimming removed 1 base from V and 3 bases from J; junction bases left unmatched: 7. The CDR3 loop reads CASSLVPQGAEETQYF. The CDR3 nucleotides read TGTGCCAGCAGCTTAGTCCCCCAGGGGGCCGAAGAGACCCAGTACTTC.

This chain connects TRBV12-3 or TRBV12-4 to TRBJ1-6; 7 nucleotides align to TRBD1. CDR3 size: 14 residues. The ends lost 4 bases at V and 9 bases at J; junction bases unmatched: 6. CDR3 sequence (DNA): TGTGCCAGCAGTTCGCGACAGGGTTCTTCACCCCTCCACTTT. Its protein is CASSSRQGSSPLHF.

The rearrangement uses TRBV12-3 or TRBV12-4 and TRBJ2-1; 12 bases are shared with TRBD2. The J segment lost 9 bases and the V segment lost 5 bases, leaving 11 bases of the junction unmatched. The CDR3 length is 16 residues. In DNA, the CDR3 is TGTGCCAGCAGTCCTTCTCTAGCGGGAGGGCAGGTTGAGCAGTTCTTC. Translated, it gives CASSPSLAGGQVEQFF.

Here the CDR3 reads CATSRDSQLVTQYF. The CDR3 DNA reads TGTGCCACCAGCAGGGACAGTCAATTGGTGACCCAGTACTTC. The chain is built from TRBV15 and TRBJ2-5; the D gene is possibly TRBD1 (6 bases). The CDR3 totals 14 residues. CDR1 is LNHNV, CDR2 YYDKDF, per germline (reference sequence). The V end was cut by 3 bases, the J end by 7 bases, with 15 bases between.

The chain joins TRBV10-1 to TRBJ2-3, with 13 bases aligning to TRBD2. Germline assignment: CDR1 WNHNN and CDR2 SYGVQD (reference sequence). The CDR3 totals 17 residues. Losses at the gene ends were 6 bases for V and 4 bases for J; bases not matched to a gene: 10. Here the CDR3 DNA reads TGCGCCAGCAGCGAACTAGCGGGAGGGCCAATTCCAGATACGCAGTATTTT. Translation gives CASSELAGGPIPDTQYF.

J is TRBJ2-1 and V is TRBV19; 9 nucleotides align to TRBD2. There are 17 residues in the CDR3. CDR1 is LNHDA, CDR2 SQIVND, per germline (reference sequence). Unmatched junction bases numbered 12, after V lost 5 bases and J lost 4 bases. The CDR3 DNA follows: TGTGCCAGTAGTCCCCTCCTGACTAGCGGTCGTTACAATGAGCAGTTCTTC. As protein: CASSPLLTSGRYNEQFF.

A few counts support this clonotype. The genes are TRBV28 and TRBJ2-7, with 11 bases lining up with TRBD1. The trim removed 2 bases at V and 5 bases at J, leaving 5 bases unmatched. There are 15 residues in the CDR3. Germline lookup yields CDR1 MDHEN and CDR2 SYDVKM. CDR3 sequence: CASSLGGQGADEQYF. CDR3 nucleotides: TGTGCCAGCAGTTTAGGCGGACAGGGGGCGGACGAGCAGTACTTC.

V gene TRBV5-6 combines with J gene TRBJ1-1; 9 positions agree with TRBD1. After removal of 4 bases from V and 4 bases from J, the junction contained 5 bases not matched to a gene. This CDR3 is 14 amino acids long. Germline CDR1 is SGHDT and CDR2 is YYEEEE. This chain's CDR3 is CASSAGTGTTEAFF. The CDR3 nucleotides are TGTGCCAGCAGCGCTGGGACAGGGACCACTGAAGCTTTCTTT.

V and J are TRBV3-1 and TRBJ2-5; 14 bases align to TRBD2. The CDR3 is 19 residues long. Germline V gene sequence: CDR1 LGHDT, CDR2 YNNKEL (reference sequence). V gave up 4 bases and J gave up 6 bases; unmatched junction bases: 16. CDR3 coding DNA: TGTGCCAGCAGCCTCCGAGAGGGGCGACTAGCGGGAGGGCCGCAGACCCAGTACTTC. Protein product: CASSLREGRLAGGPQTQYF.

This chain joins TRBV27 and TRBJ2-1, with D possibly called TRBD1 or TRBD2 (6 bases each). The CDR3 spans 12 residues. The ends were cut back, 1 base at V and 12 bases at J, with 10 bases in the middle. Germline-derived CDR1 and CDR2 are MNHEY and SMNVEV (reference sequence). The CDR3 protein is CASSLFKGGQFF. The CDR3 region has the DNA TGTGCCAGCAGTTTATTCAAGGGGGGGCAGTTCTTC.

The rearrangement joins TRBV4-3 to TRBJ1-5; no clear D. Germline CDR1 and CDR2: LGHNA and YSLEER. Trimming removed 0 bases at V and 9 bases at J, with 9 bases between. The CDR3 extends over 13 amino acids. The CDR3 region has the DNA TGCGCCAGCAGCCAAGATGGTGGTGGGCCCCAGCATTTT. The encoded protein is CASSQDGGGPQHF.